The sequence of this T cell receptor (beta chain) was determined in a study of response to subunit inactivated influenza vaccine. MiXCR, run by TCRdb on the RT-PCR reads, gives a single entry per CDR3 protein. The table lists about 650,000 distinct CDR3 sequences, less than 20% of them singletons. Germline V gene data show CDR1 as DFQATT and CDR2 as SNEGSKA (reference sequence). Trimming shortened V by 6 bases and J by 6 bases, and 14 bases separated the two germline ends. This CDR3 is built from 13 residues. This clonotype was found a few times. This clonotype originated in a man aged 45-65 years who received an inactivated influenza vaccine. Here the sequenced sample was PBMCs from blood, taken roughly 12 days after vaccination. J is TRBJ1-4 and V is TRBV20-1, with D possibly TRBD1 on 6 matching bases. CDR3 in amino acids: CSASGAMDEKLFF. For the CDR3, the DNA is TGCAGTGCCTCAGGGGCCATGGATGAAAAACTGTTTTTT.